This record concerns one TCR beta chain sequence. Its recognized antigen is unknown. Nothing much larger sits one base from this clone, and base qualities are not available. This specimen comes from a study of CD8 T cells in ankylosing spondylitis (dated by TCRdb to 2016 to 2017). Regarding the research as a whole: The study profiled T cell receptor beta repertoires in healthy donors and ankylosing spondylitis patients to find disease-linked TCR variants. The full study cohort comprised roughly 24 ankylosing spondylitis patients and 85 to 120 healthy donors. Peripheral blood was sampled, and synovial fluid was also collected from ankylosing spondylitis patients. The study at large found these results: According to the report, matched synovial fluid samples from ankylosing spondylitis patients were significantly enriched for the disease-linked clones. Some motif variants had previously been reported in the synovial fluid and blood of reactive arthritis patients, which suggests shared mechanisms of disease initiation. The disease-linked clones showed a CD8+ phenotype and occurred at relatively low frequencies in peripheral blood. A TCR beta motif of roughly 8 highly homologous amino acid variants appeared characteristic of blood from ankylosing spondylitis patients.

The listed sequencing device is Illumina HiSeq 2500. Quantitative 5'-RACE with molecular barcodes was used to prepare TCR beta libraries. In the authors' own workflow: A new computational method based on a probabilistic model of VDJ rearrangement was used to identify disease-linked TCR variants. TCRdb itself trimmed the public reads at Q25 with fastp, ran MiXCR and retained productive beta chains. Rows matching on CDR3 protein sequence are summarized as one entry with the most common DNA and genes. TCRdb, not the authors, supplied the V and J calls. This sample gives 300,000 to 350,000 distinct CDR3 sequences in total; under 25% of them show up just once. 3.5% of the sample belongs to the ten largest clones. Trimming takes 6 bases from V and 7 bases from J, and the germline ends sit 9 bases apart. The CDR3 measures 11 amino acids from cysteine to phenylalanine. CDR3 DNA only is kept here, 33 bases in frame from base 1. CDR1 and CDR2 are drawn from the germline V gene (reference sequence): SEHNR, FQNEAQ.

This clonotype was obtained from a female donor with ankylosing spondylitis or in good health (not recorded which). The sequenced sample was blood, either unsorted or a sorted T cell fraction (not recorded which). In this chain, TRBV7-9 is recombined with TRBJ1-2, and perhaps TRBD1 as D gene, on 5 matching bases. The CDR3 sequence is CASSPGSGYTF. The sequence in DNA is TGTGCCAGCAGTCCAGGGTCTGGCTACACCTTC.